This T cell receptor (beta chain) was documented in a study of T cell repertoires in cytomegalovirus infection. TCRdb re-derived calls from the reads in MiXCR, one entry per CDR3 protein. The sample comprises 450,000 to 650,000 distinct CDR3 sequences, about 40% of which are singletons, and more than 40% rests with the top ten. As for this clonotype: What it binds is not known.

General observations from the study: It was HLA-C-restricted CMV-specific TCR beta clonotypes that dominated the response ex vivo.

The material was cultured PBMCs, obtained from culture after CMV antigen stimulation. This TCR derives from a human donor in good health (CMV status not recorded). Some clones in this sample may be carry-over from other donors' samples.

CDR3 protein: CASRGTASSSYNEQFF. CDR3 DNA: TGTGCCAGCAGGGGGACGGCATCAAGCTCCTACAATGAGCAGTTCTTC. The chain couples TRBV12-3 or TRBV12-4 to TRBJ2-1; D may correspond to TRBD1 or TRBD2 (5 bases each). Trimming removed 6 bases at V and 0 bases at J, with 15 bases between. The CDR3 spans 16 residues.